This T cell receptor beta chain came from a study of blood T cell repertoires in COVID-19 (TCRdb year 2020). Turning to the overall study: Samples from collaborators originated in the United States, Italy and Spain and spanned both the acute and convalescent phases of COVID-19. The dataset comprised deeply sampled blood TCRbeta repertoires from subjects exposed to, actively infected with, or recovered from COVID-19. The material from the prospective study consisted of cDNA or gDNA derived from T cells, B-cell-depleted T cells, or PBMCs. Samples came from the ongoing ImmuneRACE study (first 160 participants) plus 1,254 subjects from 6 global collaborators. A freely available public database, intended as a resource for researchers studying the immune response to SARS-CoV-2, is where the repertoires were released. Sample metadata almost always included a de-identified subject ID, COVID-19 status, age in years and sex. Where available, HLA class I and class II types were taken from metadata supplied by the sample provider and were not determined by assay-based typing. Overall results and qualifications from the work: The amount of clinical and demographic metadata varied by source and participant and was provided uncurated.

Concerning this clone itself: Its antigen is unknown. No base quality information exists; no much larger clone differs at one position.

V is reduced by 0 bases and J by 3 bases, leaving a spacing of 6 bases between them. The CDR3 covers 13 residues, taking in both the cysteine and the phenylalanine. Kept here is only the CDR3 DNA, which spans 39 bases and is read in frame from base 1. CDR1 and CDR2 are drawn from the germline V gene: SGHDT, YYEEEE. The immunoSEQ Assay, a bias-controlled multiplex PCR, was used to amplify TCRbeta CDR3 regions from genomic DNA. Under the source paper's analysis protocol: The number of nucleated cells in each sample was estimated by amplification of reference gene primers within the assay. Sequence reads were collapsed and filtered to measure the absolute abundance of every unique TCRbeta CDR3 rearrangement. For each sample, productive Simpson clonality was calculated by taking the square root of Simpson's diversity index across productive rearrangements. Held by TCRdb, this immuneACCESS table contains in-frame sequences only and omits some clones. Under half of the omission traces to an unresolved V gene where checked; the cause of the rest is unknown. V and J calls and clone size are those listed in that table; D and trimming were worked out from the DNA. The table for this sample lists 97,000 or so clones; approximately 86% of them were counted only once. The biggest ten clones account for approximately 5.4% of the sample.

One collaborating source in Seattle enrolled patients during active infection and followed them longitudinally through the course of disease. The collaborating institutions used their own protocols to collect whole blood in K2EDTA tubes. For TCRbeta analysis, collaborator samples were shipped as frozen whole blood, as isolated PBMCs, or as DNA extracted from either sample type. The chain couples TRBV5-6 to TRBJ1-1, with TRBD1 perhaps the D gene, on 5 matching bases. The sequence was collected from a woman aged 50 to 60 with COVID-19, enrolled during active disease. The sequencing sample was made of peripheral blood. The CDR3 reads as follows: CASSLVRDTEAFF. The sequenced DNA: TGTGCCAGCAGCTTGGTCAGGGACACTGAAGCTTTCTTT.